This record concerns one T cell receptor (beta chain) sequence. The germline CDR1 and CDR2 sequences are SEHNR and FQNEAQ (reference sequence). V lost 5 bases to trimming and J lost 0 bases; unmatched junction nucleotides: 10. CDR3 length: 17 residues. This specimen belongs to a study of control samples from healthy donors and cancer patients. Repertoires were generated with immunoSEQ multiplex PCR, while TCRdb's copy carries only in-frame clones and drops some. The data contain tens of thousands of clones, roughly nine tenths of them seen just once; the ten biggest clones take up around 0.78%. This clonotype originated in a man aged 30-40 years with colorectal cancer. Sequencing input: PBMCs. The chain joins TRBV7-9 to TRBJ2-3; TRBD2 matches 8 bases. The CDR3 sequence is CASSISVAGPSTDTQYF. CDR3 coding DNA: TGTGCCAGCAGCATTTCCGTAGCGGGGCCGAGCACAGATACGCAGTATTTT.